This T cell receptor (beta chain) was captured by sequencing in a study of blood T cell repertoires in COVID-19. CDR1 is SGHTA and CDR2 is FQGNSA in the germline V gene. This CDR3 comprises 16 residues. With 5 bases clipped from V and 6 bases from J, the junction kept 11 bases outside the gene matches. Profiled with immunoSEQ multiplex PCR; TCRdb holds only in-frame clones, not every one. The sample has over 250,000 clones; 65% to 90% are singletons. The sequence derives from a human donor in a cohort sampled during active COVID-19. The chain recombines TRBV7-2 with TRBJ2-3, with 10 positions matching TRBD2. The sample was peripheral blood. The CDR3 DNA reads TGTGCCAGCAGCCGGGGACTAGCGCCCCGCTTGGATACGCAGTATTTT. Translating gives CASSRGLAPRLDTQYF.